The T cell receptor beta chain described here comes from a study of response to subunit inactivated influenza vaccine (dated by TCRdb to between 2018 and 2020). Describing the broader study: To follow how T cells responded to a trivalent subunit inactivated influenza vaccine, the researchers relied on deep quantitative profiling of the T cell receptor repertoire.

Based on the germline V gene (reference sequence), the CDR1 and CDR2 sequences are SGHKS and YYEKEE. The CDR3 runs 13 residues from the cysteine to the phenylalanine. Of the read, only the CDR3 DNA is kept; its 39 bases are in frame from base 1. Cut back by 5 bases and 1 base, the V and J ends lie 9 bases apart. This clonotype was seen a few times. Its antigen specificity is not known. No base quality information exists; no much larger clone differs at one position. What the study reported, not specific to this receptor: The authors proposed that each seasonal influenza vaccination may bring in only a limited number of new T cells.

The library was made by RT-PCR. Sequencing used an Illumina HiSeq 2500. TCRdb reworked the public reads: Q25 trimming with fastp, MiXCR clone assembly, productive beta chains retained. Each CDR3 protein gets just one entry, which takes the most common genes and DNA from the rows behind it. The sample includes around 570,000 distinct CDR3 sequences, with about 10% observed a single time. Clones ranked in the top ten supply roughly 9.6% of the sample. A further study also used this sample, focusing on T cells expressing NK-cell markers. As described in the second report: The TCR beta cDNA libraries were made using 5'RACE template switching, a step that added both a universal primer site and unique molecular identifiers. In sorted CD3+CD56+NKG2C+, CD3+CD56+NKG2C- and CD3+CD56-NKG2C+ T-cell subsets from 8 or 9 donors, TCR beta-chain repertoires were profiled. Among the eight sequenced donors, only one was HCMV-seronegative, while the other seven were HCMV-seropositive. To restrict sorting to alphabetaTCR-expressing T cells, an anti-gammadeltaTCR antibody was added in several experiments. In several donors, the dominant CD3+CD56+NKG2C+ clonotypes were found to rank among the top 10 CD8+ clonotypes and to make up about 1.0-7.0% of CD8+ T cells. Those dominant clonotypes were again the most abundant among CD3+CD56-NKG2C+ cells in a few donors, at about 25-60.1%. It remained unclear whether the expanded NKG2C-expressing T cell clones were specific for HCMV antigens. Randomly selected healthy volunteers, three men and five women, were used as the eight sequenced donors. HCMV-specific IgG was detected in serum with a commercial ELISA kit to determine HCMV serostatus. Peripheral blood mononuclear cells were isolated from blood by Ficoll density gradient centrifugation. For roughly six donors, bulk peripheral blood T-cell repertoires were also sequenced from unsorted PBMC. cDNA synthesis was primed from the TCR beta constant segment, followed by two successive PCR amplification steps. The libraries were sequenced on Illumina HiSeq 2000/2500, MiSeq or NextSeq, producing 2 x 150 bp reads. MIGEC was used to demultiplex reads and group the reads by UMI, and MiTCR was used to assemble and quantify clonotypes. Only TCR cDNA sequences supported by at least two reads were kept to exclude erroneous sequences. Downstream repertoire analysis used the tcR package, and clonotypes were matched across fractions by CDR3 nucleotide sequence plus V segment. VDJmatch was used to annotate antigen specificity against VDJdb, with one amino acid substitution in CDR3 permitted.

The sequence derives from a man in his fifties who received an inactivated influenza vaccine. Donor details come from another sample of the same person, matched by shared clones. The source was PBMCs from blood, collected on the day of vaccination. This sequence uses TRBV5-5 and TRBJ1-1; confidence is insufficient to name the D gene. The CDR3 is CASRIAPNTEAFF. The bases read TGTGCCAGCAGGATAGCACCGAACACTGAAGCTTTCTTT.